The rows below give T cell receptor beta chains drawn from one sample of a study of pediatric ulcerative colitis. Produced via immunoSEQ multiplex PCR; TCRdb's table is partial and in-frame only. The table lists 60,000 to 75,000 clones, about 80% of them singletons. The sample was blood. The receptors stem from a boy aged 5-17 years with moderate ulcerative colitis. CDR3s include the opening cysteine and the closing phenylalanine or tryptophan. The D gene is left open where the match is weak. A row's size may be missing; if present it is once, few, many or a size class.

v_call,clone_size,j_call,cdr3_length,d_call,cdr3_nt,cdr3_aa
TRBV5-4,NA,TRBJ2-2,15,TRBD2,TGTGCCAGCAGATTAGCGGGAGTGAGGACCGGGGAGCTGTTTTTT,CASRLAGVRTGELFF
TRBV9,few,TRBJ1-1,13,NA,TGTGCCAGCAGCCACAGGGTGGACACTGAAGCTTTCTTT,CASSHRVDTEAFF
TRBV19,NA,TRBJ1-4,15,TRBD1,TGTGCCAGTAGTCTTAGGACAGGGCTATCGGAAAAACTGTTTTTT,CASSLRTGLSEKLFF
TRBV5-1,NA,TRBJ2-2,15,NA,TGCGCCAGCAGCTTGGCCCCAGGGTACACCGGGGAGCTGTTTTTT,CASSLAPGYTGELFF
TRBV6-6,few,TRBJ1-2,13,NA,TGTGCCAGCAGCCCAGACAGTTACTATGGCTACACCTTC,CASSPDSYYGYTF
TRBV6-1,NA,TRBJ1-1,13,NA,TGTGCCAGCAGTATTGAACCGGGACAAAGAGCTTTCTTT,CASSIEPGQRAFF
TRBV13,NA,TRBJ2-3,15,TRBD2,TGTGCCAGCAGCCTCAGGACTAGCGGGCTGGATACGCAGTATTTT,CASSLRTSGLDTQYF
TRBV2,NA,TRBJ2-5,13,NA,TGTGCCAGCAAGGCCCAGCCTCAAGAGACCCAGTACTTC,CASKAQPQETQYF
TRBV19,NA,TRBJ1-2,13,NA,TGTGCCTCGTATGAGGGGGGGTACTATGGCTACACCTTC,CASYEGGYYGYTF
TRBV19,NA,TRBJ2-3,13,TRBD2,TGTGCCAGTAGTACTTCGACTAGCGATACGCAGTATTTT,CASSTSTSDTQYF
TRBV25-1,NA,TRBJ2-7,13,TRBD1,TGTGCCACCCAAGGGACAGGGTTGTACGAGCAGTACTTC,CATQGTGLYEQYF
TRBV27,NA,TRBJ2-7,18,NA,TGTGCCAGCAGTTTAACGTTTGCTCCGGGCTCTCCTTCCTACGAGCAGTACTTC,CASSLTFAPGSPSYEQYF
TRBV19,NA,TRBJ1-1,15,TRBD1,TGTGCCAGTAGTTCACGGACAGGCCTGAACACTGAAGCTTTCTTT,CASSSRTGLNTEAFF
TRBV18,NA,TRBJ1-1,12,TRBD1,TGTGCCAGCTCAGGGGACAGTATTGAAGCTTTCTTT,CASSGDSIEAFF
TRBV7-9,NA,TRBJ1-1,15,NA,TGTGCCAGCAGCTTCCGCCTGGGGTTGAACACTGAAGCTTTCTTT,CASSFRLGLNTEAFF
TRBV7-8,few,TRBJ1-3,15,TRBD1,TGTGCCAGCAGCTTAGCAGGGACAGCAGGAAACACCATATATTTT,CASSLAGTAGNTIYF
TRBV5-1,NA,TRBJ1-2,15,NA,TGCGCCAGCAGCCTTGGAAGGTCTCAGGCGGGCGGCTACACCTTC,CASSLGRSQAGGYTF
TRBV2,NA,TRBJ2-3,12,NA,TGTGCCAGCAGAGGAAATCTAGATACGCAGTATTTT,CASRGNLDTQYF
TRBV19,few,TRBJ1-5,14,NA,TGTGCCAGTAGCATAGGTGCGGCGGGACAGCCCCAGCATTTT,CASSIGAAGQPQHF
TRBV4-2,NA,TRBJ2-1,17,TRBD2,TGTGCCAGCAGCGAAGGGGTAACTAGCGCCGCCTACAATGAGCAGTTCTTC,CASSEGVTSAAYNEQFF
TRBV16,few,TRBJ2-2,16,TRBD2,TGTGCCAGCAGCCAAGGACTAGCGGGAGCAACCGGGGAGCTGTTTTTT,CASSQGLAGATGELFF
TRBV15,NA,TRBJ2-1,17,TRBD2,TGTGCCACCAGCAGTGGGACTAGCGAGAGCTCCTACAATGAGCAGTTCTTC,CATSSGTSESSYNEQFF
TRBV7-9,NA,TRBJ2-5,17,TRBD2,TGTGCCAGCACCCAGCCCAGTGGGGTAGCGGGAGTAGAGACCCAGTACTTC,CASTQPSGVAGVETQYF
TRBV18,NA,TRBJ2-7,18,NA,TGTGCCAGCTCACAAGAACCTCCATGGGAGGGGGTGTCCTACGAGCAGTACTTC,CASSQEPPWEGVSYEQYF
TRBV14,NA,TRBJ1-1,14,NA,TGTGCCAGCAGCCAAATTGGGGTGAGCACTGAAGCTTTCTTT,CASSQIGVSTEAFF
TRBV4-2,NA,TRBJ1-4,17,NA,TGTGCCAGCAGCCAAGTCTTTCCATCGTCAACTAATGAAAAACTGTTTTTT,CASSQVFPSSTNEKLFF
TRBV10-3,few,TRBJ1-1,13,NA,TGTGCCACCTCGTCAGGTCCTAACACTGAAGCTTTCTTT,CATSSGPNTEAFF
TRBV11-2,NA,TRBJ2-3,15,TRBD1,TGTGCCAGCAGCTCGGGACAGTTTAGCACAGATACGCAGTATTTT,CASSSGQFSTDTQYF
TRBV19,NA,TRBJ1-1,13,NA,TGTGCCAGTAGTATCGTCGTCGGGGGTGAAGCTTTCTTT,CASSIVVGGEAFF
TRBV27,NA,TRBJ1-1,15,NA,TGTGCCAGCAGTTTCCGTTACAGGGCGAACACTGAAGCTTTCTTT,CASSFRYRANTEAFF
TRBV5-1,NA,TRBJ2-7,15,NA,TGCGCCAGCTCCTCTTTCGGAAGGGATCCCTACGAGCAGTACTTC,CASSSFGRDPYEQYF
TRBV2,once,TRBJ2-3,16,NA,TGTGCCAGCAGTGAAAGCGGGGCCAGGGGCGCAGATACGCAGTATTTT,CASSESGARGADTQYF
TRBV14,NA,TRBJ2-5,16,TRBD2,TGTGCCAGCAGCCAGAATCTAGCGGGAGGTTTTGAGACCCAGTACTTC,CASSQNLAGGFETQYF
TRBV5-4,NA,TRBJ1-6,16,NA,TGTGCCAGCAGCTTGGCGGGGGGCGCAAATCATTCACCCCTCCACTTT,CASSLAGGANHSPLHF
TRBV5-1,NA,TRBJ1-1,14,NA,TGCGCCAGCAGCCCGAACACCGGGCGGGCACTAGCTTTCTTT,CASSPNTGRALAFF
TRBV18,few,TRBJ2-5,13,TRBD2,TGTGCCAGCTCACGAAGCGGGGGAGAGACCCAGTACTTC,CASSRSGGETQYF
TRBV6-4,NA,TRBJ1-2,11,NA,TGTGCCAGCAGTGCGACAGATGGCTACACCTTC,CASSATDGYTF
TRBV19,NA,TRBJ2-3,15,TRBD2,TGTGCCAGTAGTCGGACTAGCGGTAGCACAGATACGCAGTATTTT,CASSRTSGSTDTQYF
TRBV19,NA,TRBJ2-7,15,NA,TGTGCCAGTAGTGAGGTATCCGGCGGGTCCTACGAGCAGTACTTC,CASSEVSGGSYEQYF
TRBV9,NA,TRBJ2-7,13,NA,TGTGCCAGCAGCGGGACCCCTGCCTACGAGCAGTACTTC,CASSGTPAYEQYF
TRBV7-2,NA,TRBJ2-5,16,TRBD1,TGTGCCAGCAGCCGTCATACGACAGGGGGCAGAGAGACCCAGTACTTC,CASSRHTTGGRETQYF
TRBV29-1,few,TRBJ1-1,14,NA,TGCAGCGTCCAATTGAAAGGGTTGAACACTGAAGCTTTCTTT,CSVQLKGLNTEAFF
TRBV7-9,NA,TRBJ2-3,16,TRBD2,TGTGCCAGCAGCCCGACTTTGCGGGAGGGAACAGATACGCAGTATTTT,CASSPTLREGTDTQYF
TRBV5-1,NA,TRBJ2-7,15,TRBD1,TGCGCCAGCAGCAACTACCGGGACAGCCTTGGCGAGCAGTACTTC,CASSNYRDSLGEQYF
TRBV4-1,NA,TRBJ2-7,16,TRBD2,TGCGCCAGCAGCCCCCGCCGGGGGGGCCGAGCCTACGAGCAGTACTTC,CASSPRRGGRAYEQYF
TRBV6-5,NA,TRBJ1-2,12,NA,TGTGCCAGCAGACTAGGTCCCTATGGCTACACCTTC,CASRLGPYGYTF
TRBV29-1,NA,TRBJ2-1,18,TRBD1,TGCAGCGTTGTGAACCGGGACAGGGGACGTAACTCCTACAATGAGCAGTTCTTC,CSVVNRDRGRNSYNEQFF